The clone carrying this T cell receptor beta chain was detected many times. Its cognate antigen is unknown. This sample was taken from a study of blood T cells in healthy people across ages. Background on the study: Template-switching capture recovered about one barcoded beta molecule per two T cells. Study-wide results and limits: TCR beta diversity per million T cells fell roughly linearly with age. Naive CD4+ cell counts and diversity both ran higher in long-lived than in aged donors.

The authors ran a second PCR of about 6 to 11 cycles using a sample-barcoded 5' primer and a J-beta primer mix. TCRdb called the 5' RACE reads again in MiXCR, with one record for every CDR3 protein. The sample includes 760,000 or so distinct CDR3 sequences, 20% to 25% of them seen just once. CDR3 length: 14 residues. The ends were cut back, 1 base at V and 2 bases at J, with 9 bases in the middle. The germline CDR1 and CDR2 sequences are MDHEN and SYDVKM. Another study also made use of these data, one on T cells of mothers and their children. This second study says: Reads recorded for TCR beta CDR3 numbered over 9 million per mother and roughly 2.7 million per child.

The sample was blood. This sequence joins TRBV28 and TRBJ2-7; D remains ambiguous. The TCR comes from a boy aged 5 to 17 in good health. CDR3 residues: CASSLSARTYEQYF. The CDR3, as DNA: TGTGCCAGCAGTTTATCGGCCAGGACCTACGAGCAGTACTTC. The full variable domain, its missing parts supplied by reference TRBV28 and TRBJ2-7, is DVKVTQSSRYLVKRTGEKVFLECVQDMDHENMFWYRQDPGLGLRLIYFSYDVKMKEKGDIPEGYSVSREKKERFSLILESASTNQTSMYLCASSLSARTYEQYFGPGTRLTVT.